This T cell receptor beta chain was sequenced in a study of cytomegalovirus exposure and HLA in healthy donors listed by TCRdb under 2017. For the wider study: An earlier analysis of 587 of the donors reported 276 Gb of sequence data and roughly 120 million unique TCR beta sequences obtained from some 170 million T cells. To predict cytomegalovirus infection status, the study combined high-throughput TCR immunosequencing, statistical association of individual TCRs with disease status, and machine learning. Typing coverage varied by locus: 629-630 donors for A, B, C, DRB1 and DQB1; approximately 500 for DQA1; approximately 570 for DPA1; about 450 for DPB1. The study profiled the T cell repertoires of 666 subjects by immunosequencing and related them to cytomegalovirus serostatus. Every discovery cohort repertoire had been produced on one sequencing platform. Donor age, sex, ethnicity and CMV serostatus were compiled alongside the repertoire data. Besides the first cohort of around 700 subjects, a separate validation cohort made up of roughly 130 different subjects was used. A later analysis re-analyzed previously published TCR beta repertoires from 660 or so donors and added high-resolution HLA genotyping to study TCR occurrence patterns. Of the approximately 400 genotyped donors, approximately 80% were placed in the genetic ancestry cluster associated with self-reported Caucasian donors. Four or five DR-DQ haplotypes were treated as single units for association and clustering because of strong linkage in the cohort. An early release that covered about 600 HLA-typed donors contained 300 to 350 gigabases of sequencing data and roughly 84 million unique TCR sequences. HLA typing included class I and class II loci at four-digit resolution. In an earlier analysis of around 540 of the donors, high-throughput TCR beta sequencing was used to judge whether each TCR beta V gene segment behaved as functional or pseudogenic. Rather than drawing on any new phenotypic data, the later analysis identified candidate immune exposures from TCR beta sequences and the way those sequences occurred across donors. The study was designed to test whether signatures of past pathogen exposure could be identified by cataloging public T cell receptors. A later genetic analysis used genome-wide SNP genotypes for about 65% of the roughly 670 donors, treating that subset as a discovery cohort. Among a few hundred genotyped donors of the cohort, an average of roughly 240,000 unique TCR beta nucleotide sequences were sequenced per donor, around 20% of them non-productive.

Regarding this clone: Its antigen specificity is not known. Base-call qualities are not available, and no considerably larger clone is one nucleotide away.

CDR1 and CDR2 are read off the germline V gene as SGHRS and YFSETQ. Spanning cysteine to phenylalanine, the CDR3 consists of 15 amino acids. CDR3 DNA is the only sequence kept; it has 45 bases, read in frame from the first base. Clipping removes 4 bases from V and 4 bases from J, with 8 as the unmatched junction base count. The cohort was made up of several hundred healthy bone marrow donors. Cohort members were all nominally healthy when sampled, although unrecorded immune exposures were likely present. The donor was CMV seropositive and was included in the group of 250 to 300 seropositive cohort members. Every donor gave a peripheral blood sample, and the peripheral blood mononuclear cells from that sample were used for TCR beta sequencing. Genomic DNA extraction from the blood cell samples was performed with the Qiagen DNeasy Blood Extraction Kit. The full study reports these points: In the study, some 180 TCR beta chains were listed as associated with cytomegalovirus. Compared with the roughly 710-donor mean, donors in an Asian-associated ancestry cluster had fewer N-insertions in productive TCRs, according to a later genetic analysis. Across donors, most TCR sequences were observed very rarely, whereas some public TCRs were present in many individuals. When HLA alleles, especially DR and DQ, strongly co-occurred, TCR associations were difficult to assign to individual alleles. Cytomegalovirus status was reported to be diagnosed by the classifier with high specificity and sensitivity in both the original and validation cohorts. In a later analysis, HLA-associated TCR beta chains showed more clonal expansion and lower generation probabilities than non-associated chains that were equally common. For the cohort, immune exposure information was limited to CMV serostatus. Because HLA typing was unavailable for some donors at each locus, only the typed subset was used in association tests. The 87-base-pair reads could not distinguish some IMGT-functional V segments, including TRBV6-2 and TRBV6-3, so those segments were excluded. Three of the identified cytomegalovirus-associated TCR beta chains were confirmed in vitro to be specific for cytomegalovirus antigens. Correlated functional status among segregating V segments might be attributable to linkage disequilibrium, but an unknown experimental factor could not be ruled out. The authors suggested that the approach could potentially be extended to other disease states and immunological phenotypes. Because counts were too low, 15 to 20 rarely observed V segments, including chromosome 9 orphons, were left out of the earlier analysis of 587 of the donors. A later analysis associated around 16,000 TCR beta sequences with specific HLA alleles at a false discovery rate of 0.05. Sequencing depth was assumed to be roughly uniform across donors in the presence/absence analyses, though that assumption may not hold. In a later analysis, most CMV-associated TCR beta chains were found to appear HLA-restricted, with HLA associations seemingly driven largely by CMV exposure. According to a later analysis, TCR association rates differed among HLA loci, with DRB1 alleles showing the most associated TCRs and HLA-C alleles showing the fewest. A cluster of highly shared sequence variants was judged likely to be a technical artifact of the sequencing pipeline. Broadly in line with IMGT annotations, most TCR beta V segments showed up in productive rearrangements about 87% or about 30% of the time in an earlier analysis of several hundred of the donors. In a later analysis, several top co-occurrence clusters were reported to appear linked to parvovirus B19, influenza, CMV and Epstein-Barr virus. In a later genetic analysis, a missense DCLRE1C variant was associated with V-gene and J-gene trimming of TCR beta chains, and the association was replicated in an independent cohort. A further reported finding was that TCR beta sequences accurately predicted the HLA-A and HLA-B alleles for most subjects in the first cohort. In this cohort, only TCR beta chains were sequenced, and detectable features were limited by the absence of alpha or paired-chain data.

Libraries were constructed by the immunoSEQ multiplex PCR assay. For the multiplex PCR, a mixture combining 60 forward primers for TCR Vbeta segments and 13 reverse primers for TCR Jbeta segments was used. The CDR3 region of rearranged TCR beta genes was amplified from genomic DNA by a multiplex PCR assay. Amplified TCR beta libraries were sequenced as 87-base-pair reads on the Illumina HiSeq System. For the original study's pipeline: A later analysis tallied 75 million to 85 million unique TCR beta chains across the 666 repertoires, and some 10 million of those chains were shared by two or more donors. A nearest-neighbor algorithm error-corrected the raw reads and collapsed the reads into unique sequences, merging closely related sequences to remove PCR and sequencing errors. Alignment of CDR3 sequences to IMGT reference sequences was used to assign V, D and J gene segments. Each retained sequence needed at least a six-nucleotide match to both a V gene segment and a J gene segment. Rearrangements were classified as productive when the CDR3 lacked stop codons and remained in frame with V and J, and all other rearrangements were classified as non-productive. CDR3 was defined by IMGT convention, running from the second conserved V-encoded cysteine to the conserved J-encoded phenylalanine. The earlier analysis of about 610 of the donors excluded sequences that lacked an unambiguous match to a single V gene segment. In an earlier analysis of 587 of the donors, a V segment was called functional when productive rearrangements were above 56.7%, and segregating when the standard deviation between donors exceeded 5%. A statistical classification framework was built to diagnose cytomegalovirus status from the catalog of TCR beta chain sequences. A later analysis assigned V and J genes by comparing TCR nucleotide sequences with IMGT/GENE-DB human TR gene sequences. Using the TCRdist pipeline, a later analysis assigned CDR3 sequences along with most-parsimonious VDJ recombination scenarios. A later analysis defined each TCR beta chain by its CDR3 amino acid sequence plus V-gene family, and excluded reads lacking a unique V-gene family. As a way to deal with suspected cross-contamination and a sequencing artifact, a later analysis dropped roughly 600 nucleotide sequences that were highly shared and had low generation probability. For each public chain, a later analysis derived a clonal expansion index from normalized ranks of inferred template counts within each repertoire. In a later analysis, generation probabilities were computed using a VDJ recombination model fitted to out-of-frame rearrangements, and the results were checked against IGoR. Hypergeometric tests were used in a later analysis to score TCR-TCR, TCR-HLA and TCR-CMV co-occurrence, with a repertoire-size bias correction applied to the TCR pairs. False discovery rates were estimated in a later analysis by permuting HLA or CMV assignments 20 times. In a later analysis, co-occurring TCRs were grouped with DBSCAN, and TCRdist sequence similarity was added when clustering was performed within HLA-allele-positive subsets. Repertoires with fewer than 30,000 or more than 120,000 public chains, plus five repertoires with anomalous nucleotide sharing, were excluded from co-occurrence clustering. The source is immuneACCESS, and TCRdb retained only in-frame sequences with V and J called. Part of the clones is not carried over; for the studies checked, unresolved V genes explain less than half of this, and the remainder is unexplained. The V and J calls and the clone size are those of that table, but D and trimming were determined from the DNA. The sample has approximately 170,000 clones on record, approximately 80% of them singletons. Clones ranked in the top ten supply approximately 7% of the sample.

The chain uses TRBV5-1 and TRBJ1-5; 7 of the junction bases match TRBD1. Material for sequencing was PBMCs. This sequence was found in a woman aged 40 to 50 in good health and CMV-seropositive. The DNA sequence follows: TGCGCCAGCAGCCTGGGGGACAGCGAGAATCAGCCCCAGCATTTT. This gives the protein CASSLGDSENQPQHF.